What follows are 24 T cell receptor beta chains derived from one specimen sequenced in a study of PD-1 blockade in classical Hodgkin lymphoma (dated by TCRdb to about 2020). This specimen's time point label, interpreted: cycle 4 day 1 (C4D1), after less than 7 weeks of nivolumab. All trial patients had relapsed after autologous stem cell transplantation, with cohorts A, B and C differing in prior brentuximab vedotin exposure. Library preparation employed the immunoSEQ multiplex PCR assay. The immuneACCESS repertoire file appears here via TCRdb, limited to in-frame rearrangements. These files lack a portion of the clones; in checked studies, under half of the deficit traces to unresolved V genes, and the cause of the others is not known. The sample data list 41,000 or so clones, and approximately 67% of these were observed just once. About 2.7% of the sample belongs to the ten largest clones. This sample comprised peripheral blood mononuclear cells (PBMCs), obtained before the fourth cycle of nivolumab. These receptors were obtained from a human donor with classical Hodgkin lymphoma.

This clone was seen a handful of times. This chain links TRBV5-6 with TRBJ2-3, with 7 nucleotides matching TRBD1. Germline V gene sequence: CDR1 SGHDT, CDR2 YYEEEE. J lost 3 bases, V lost 4 bases, and 14 bases had no gene match. The CDR3 runs 17 residues. The CDR3 DNA reads TGTGCCAGCAGCCCCCTCACCGGGACAGAGACTACAGATACGCAGTATTTT. Translation: CASSPLTGTETTDTQYF.

The V and J genes are TRBV9 and TRBJ2-3, with 7 bases identical to TRBD2. Germline assignment: CDR1 SGDLS and CDR2 YYNGEE. The CDR3 is made up of 15 amino acids. J gave up 2 bases and V 3 bases, and 6 bases lay outside the gene matches. The CDR3 sequence: CASSAGGSYTDTQYF. In DNA form, the CDR3 reads TGTGCCAGCAGCGCCGGCGGGAGCTACACAGATACGCAGTATTTT.

The chain couples TRBV5-1 to TRBJ1-1; 8 nucleotides agree with TRBD1. J was trimmed by 7 bases and V by 4 bases; bases with no gene match: 3. The CDR3 consists of 12 residues. The germline V gene encodes CDR1 SGHRS and CDR2 YFSETQ. For the CDR3, the DNA is TGCGCCAGCAGCGGAGACAGGGGTGAAGCTTTCTTT. Its translation: CASSGDRGEAFF.

This clone was seen only once. This chain connects TRBV10-3 to TRBJ2-7, with TRBD2 matching over 7 bases. V shed 7 bases and J 2 bases; nucleotides not matched to a gene: 5. Germline V gene sequence: CDR1 ENHRY, CDR2 SYGVKD. This CDR3 comprises 13 residues. CDR3 sequence (DNA): TGTGCCATCAACGGGGGGTCTACCTACGAGCAGTACTTC. Protein product: CAINGGSTYEQYF.

The chain joins TRBV5-1 to TRBJ1-4; D gene ambiguous. CDR1 is SGHRS and CDR2 is YFSETQ in the germline V gene. Trimming removed 0 bases at V and 0 bases at J, with 9 bases between. This CDR3 is built from 16 residues. CDR3 amino acids: CASSLEQVATNEKLFF. CDR3 sequence (DNA): TGCGCCAGCAGCTTGGAGCAGGTTGCAACTAATGAAAAACTGTTTTTT.

The chain uses TRBV2 and TRBJ2-3; 9 nucleotides agree with TRBD2. The CDR3 runs 16 residues. Germline CDR1 is SNHLY and CDR2 is FYNNEI. V shed 3 bases and J 5 bases; nucleotides not matched to a gene: 9. CDR3 amino acids: CASSDLAGVRQDTQYF. The CDR3 DNA reads TGTGCCAGCAGTGACTTAGCGGGGGTGCGGCAAGATACGCAGTATTTT.

The rearrangement links TRBV7-2 to TRBJ2-5; D perhaps matches TRBD1 (5 bases). The CDR3 runs to 12 residues. Per the germline V gene, CDR1 is SGHTA and CDR2 is FQGNSA. Trimming removed 3 bases at V and 5 bases at J, with 7 bases between. The DNA for the CDR3 is TGTGCCAGCAGCTTCAGGGTGGAGACCCAGTACTTC. The encoded protein is CASSFRVETQYF.

The chain recombines TRBV11-2 with TRBJ1-1; 9 nucleotides agree with TRBD1. CDR1 and CDR2 from the germline V gene are SGHAT and FQNNGV. CDR3 length: 15 amino acids. J gave up 5 bases and V 1 base, and 5 bases lay outside the gene matches. CDR3 amino acids: CASSLGGQGTTEAFF. The CDR3 bases are TGTGCCAGCAGCTTAGGGGGACAGGGTACAACTGAAGCTTTCTTT.

The J gene is TRBJ1-5, the V gene TRBV12-2. TRBV12-2 represents a pseudogene. The CDR3 length is 16 residues. CDR3 coding DNA: TGTGCAAGTCGCTTGTACAGCGTGGCCTTCAATCAGCCCCAGCATTTT. Residues: CASRLYSVAFNQPQHF.

The chain employs TRBV7-9 and TRBJ1-6, with D maybe TRBD1 (5 bases). The germline V and J ends were trimmed by 4 bases and 2 bases, with 12 bases remaining between them. Germline V lookup: CDR1 SEHNR, CDR2 FQNEAQ (reference sequence). This CDR3 comprises 16 residues. The CDR3 is CASSSGTVTYNSPLHF. The DNA for the CDR3 is TGTGCCAGCAGCTCAGGGACGGTCACCTATAATTCACCCCTCCACTTT.

The sample holds a few counts of this clone. The chain employs TRBV5-1 and TRBJ2-1, with a tentative D call TRBD2 (7 bases). CDR3 length equals 16 residues. V shed 1 base and J shed 9 bases, with 20 bases lying between them. The V gene's germline CDR1 is SGHRS and CDR2 YFSETQ. CDR3 DNA sequence: TGCGCCAGCAGCTTGTCTCATGGGGGGGCGTTTGGTGAGCAGTTCTTC. It is translated as CASSLSHGGAFGEQFF. The full variable domain, with the rest looked up from reference TRBV5-1 and TRBJ2-1, is KAGVTQTPRYLIKTRGQQVTLSCSPISGHRSVSWYQQTPGQGLQFLFEYFSETQRNKGNFPGRFSGRQFSNSRSEMNVSTLELGDSALYLCASSLSHGGAFGEQFFGPGTRLTVL.

The chain joins TRBV29-1 to TRBJ1-1; tentatively, D is TRBD1 (5 bases). Trimming shortened V by 5 bases and J by 0 bases, and 10 bases separated the two germline ends. The germline gives CDR1 SQVTM, CDR2 ANQGSEA. The length of the CDR3 is 13 residues. The CDR3 coding sequence is TGCAGCGTTTGTGGGGCCCTGAACACTGAAGCTTTCTTT. Translating gives CSVCGALNTEAFF.

The chain couples TRBV7-9 to TRBJ2-7; the D is unclear. V gave up 6 bases and J gave up 0 bases, with 6 bases separating them. Germline V gene sequence: CDR1 SEHNR, CDR2 FQNEAQ (reference sequence). The CDR3 is 12 amino acids. CDR3 in amino acids: CASSKLSYEQYF. The CDR3 region has the DNA TGTGCCAGCAGTAAGCTCTCCTACGAGCAGTACTTC.

J is TRBJ2-3 and V is TRBV7-2; D remains ambiguous. The CDR3 is 13 amino acids. Germline V gene lookup returns CDR1 SGHTA and CDR2 FQGNSA. V was pared by 6 bases and J by 4 bases, with 11 bases between. Written as DNA, the CDR3 is TGTGCCAGCAGTCCAGGCCGGGCAGATACGCAGTATTTT. Amino acid sequence: CASSPGRADTQYF.

The V call is TRBV5-4, the J call TRBJ1-1, with TRBD1 matching 7 bases. The ends lost 2 bases at V and 6 bases at J; junction bases unmatched: 4. Germline V lookup: CDR1 SGHNT, CDR2 YYREEE (reference sequence). The CDR3 has 13 amino acids. The CDR3 sequence is CASSFLTGSEAFF. The CDR3 nucleotides are TGTGCCAGCAGCTTCCTGACAGGGTCTGAAGCTTTCTTT.

The chain recombines TRBV6-5 with TRBJ2-7; 7 bases align to TRBD2. CDR3 length: 16 residues. After removal of 0 bases from V and 0 bases from J, the junction contained 5 bases not matched to a gene. The germline CDR1 and CDR2 sequences are MNHEY and SVGAGI. CDR3 nucleotide sequence: TGTGCCAGCAGTTACTCGGGGGGGGAGGGCTCCTACGAGCAGTACTTC. Translating gives CASSYSGGEGSYEQYF.

This clone was picked up one time. The V gene is TRBV27, the J gene TRBJ2-5; D call uncertain. The J call may be mistaken, given a closer DNA end match to TRBJ2-7. This CDR3 is 15 amino acids long. Germline assignment: CDR1 MNHEY and CDR2 SMNVEV (reference sequence). CDR3 sequence reads: CASSFSGPGFGEQYF. The CDR3 coding sequence is TGTGCCAGCAGTTTTTCCGGACCCGGATTCGGCGAGCAGTACTTC.

The chain combines TRBV6-1 with TRBJ1-6; D not resolved. V lost 5 bases to trimming and J lost 0 bases, with 5 bases between them. Germline V lookup: CDR1 MNHNS, CDR2 SASEGT. The length of the CDR3 is 14 residues. In nucleotides, the CDR3 is TGTGCCAGCAGTCGGGGCTCCTATAATTCACCCCTCCACTTT. Translated, it gives CASSRGSYNSPLHF.

This rearrangement joins TRBV28 to TRBJ2-1; weak D call: TRBD2 (5 bases). V lost 1 base, J lost 8 bases, and 12 bases lay in between. The CDR3 consists of 14 residues. CDR1 is MDHEN, CDR2 SYDVKM, per germline. This chain's CDR3 is CASSLYVGSDEQFF. The CDR3 DNA reads TGTGCCAGCAGTTTATATGTGGGGAGTGATGAGCAGTTCTTC.

V gene TRBV9 combines with J gene TRBJ2-3; D may correspond to TRBD1 or TRBD2 (5 bases each). CDR1 and CDR2 from the germline V gene are SGDLS and YYNGEE. The CDR3 has 16 amino acids. V was clipped by 0 bases and J by 1 base, with 12 bases between them. CDR3 sequence: CASSVVWGSGTDTQYF. CDR3 DNA sequence: TGTGCCAGCAGCGTAGTGTGGGGGTCCGGCACAGATACGCAGTATTTT.

This clone was seen only a few times. This chain connects TRBV11-2 to TRBJ2-7; possible D gene TRBD1, 5 bases. There are 15 residues in the CDR3. Germline CDR1 is SGHAT and CDR2 is FQNNGV. Trimming took off 1 base at V and 3 bases at J, with 13 bases between the two ends. The CDR3 DNA sequence: TGTGCCAGCAGCTTAGTAACAGGAGAACTCTACGAGCAGTACTTC. This translates into CASSLVTGELYEQYF.

The genes are TRBV11-3 and TRBJ2-7; a weak D match, TRBD1 (6 bases). The V gene's germline CDR1 is SGHNT and CDR2 YENEEA. CDR3 size: 13 residues. Trimming took 1 base from V and 5 from J, leaving 9 bases between them. The CDR3 sequence is CASSLGPGDEQYF. The CDR3 nucleotides read TGTGCCAGCAGCTTAGGCCCAGGGGACGAGCAGTACTTC.

The chain is built from TRBV4-2 and TRBJ2-1; D is ambiguous. The CDR3 sequence is 15 residues long. Germline lookup yields CDR1 LGHNA and CDR2 YNFKEQ. V shed 1 base and J shed 5 bases, with 12 bases lying between them. CDR3 in DNA: TGTGCCAGCAGCCAAGGCCCTCTGGAAAACAATGAGCAGTTCTTC. Translating it yields CASSQGPLENNEQFF.

This clone appeared a single time. The V and J genes are TRBV5-6 and TRBJ2-5; TRBD1 matches at 8 bases. The V gene's germline CDR1 is SGHDT and CDR2 YYEEEE. The trim removed 4 bases at V and 3 bases at J, leaving 2 bases unmatched. The CDR3 extends over 13 amino acids. CDR3 in DNA: TGTGCCAGCAGCCCGACAGGGGAAGAGACCCAGTACTTC. Translated: CASSPTGEETQYF. The entire variable domain, with the rest obtained from reference TRBV5-6 and TRBJ2-5, is as follows: DAGVTQSPTHLIKTRGQQVTLRCSPKSGHDTVSWYQQALGQGPQFIFQYYEEEERQRGNFPDRFSGHQFPNYSSELNVNALLLGDSALYLCASSPTGEETQYFGPGTRLLVL.